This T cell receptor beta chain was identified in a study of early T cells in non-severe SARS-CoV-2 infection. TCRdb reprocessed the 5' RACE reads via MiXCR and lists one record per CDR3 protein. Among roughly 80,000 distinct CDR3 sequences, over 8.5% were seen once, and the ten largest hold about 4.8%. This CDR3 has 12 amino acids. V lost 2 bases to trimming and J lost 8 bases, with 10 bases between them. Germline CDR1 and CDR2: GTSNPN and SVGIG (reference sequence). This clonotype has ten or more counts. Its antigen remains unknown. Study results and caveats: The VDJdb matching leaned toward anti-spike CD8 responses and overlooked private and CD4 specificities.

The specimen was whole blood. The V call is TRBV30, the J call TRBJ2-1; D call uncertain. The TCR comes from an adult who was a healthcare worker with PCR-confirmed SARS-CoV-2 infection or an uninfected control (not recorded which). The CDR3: CAWSPSFDEQFF. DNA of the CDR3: TGTGCCTGGAGTCCTTCCTTCGATGAGCAGTTCTTC.